These 10 T cell receptor beta chains came from one sample sequenced in a study of blood T cell repertoires in COVID-19. Sequencing was performed with immunoSEQ multiplex PCR; in TCRdb, only in-frame clones are kept and a portion is missing. Among around 480,000 clones, approximately 89% were seen once, and the ten largest hold roughly 12%. The sequenced sample was peripheral blood. These receptor sequences come from a woman between 50 and 59 years old with COVID-19, enrolled during active disease.

The chain has TRBV7-9 and TRBJ1-4; weak D call: TRBD1 (6 bases). The CDR3 sequence is 14 residues long. Trimming cost V 4 bases and J 4 bases, with 10 bases left between them. Germline values: CDR1 SEHNR, CDR2 FQNEAQ (reference sequence). The CDR3 nucleotides read TGTGCCAGCAGCTCTCAGGGGAGTAATGAAAAACTGTTTTTT. It specifies CASSSQGSNEKLFF.

The chain couples TRBV2 to TRBJ2-7; TRBD1 aligns across 9 bases. Germline lookup yields CDR1 SNHLY and CDR2 FYNNEI. The CDR3 covers 13 residues. V lost 10 bases, J lost 6 bases, and 10 bases stayed unmatched. This CDR3 is CAIRPGTGREQYF. The DNA of the CDR3 is TGTGCCATCCGTCCAGGGACAGGGCGCGAGCAGTACTTC.

A remark on this clone: The sample contains more than one DNA sequence encoding this CDR3. V gene TRBV27 combines with J gene TRBJ2-7; TRBD2 matches 8 bases. Trimming cost V 2 bases and J 4 bases; bases outside gene matches: 4. The CDR3 totals 14 residues. Germline CDR1 and CDR2: MNHEY and SMNVEV (reference sequence). The CDR3: CASSLTGGIYEQYF. CDR3 bases: TGTGCCAGCAGTTTAACGGGGGGGATTTACGAGCAGTACTTC.

This clone was detected ten times or more. The V gene is TRBV7-9, the J gene TRBJ2-3; D perhaps matches TRBD1 (6 bases). The CDR3 length is 14 residues. Trimming shortened V by 5 bases and J by 5 bases, and 14 bases separated the two germline ends. From germline, CDR1 is SEHNR and CDR2 FQNEAQ (reference sequence). Here the CDR3 reads CASSPEQGRDTQYF. For the CDR3, the DNA is TGTGCCAGCAGCCCTGAACAGGGCCGAGATACGCAGTATTTT. The variable domain in full, with the rest retrieved from reference TRBV7-9 and TRBJ2-3, is DTGVSQNPRHKITKRGQNVTFRCDPISEHNRLYWYRQTLGQGPEFLTYFQNEAQLEKSRLLSDRFSAERPKGSFSTLEIQRTEQGDSAMYLCASSPEQGRDTQYFGPGTRLTVL.

The rearrangement joins TRBV9 to TRBJ1-6; D unresolved. With 0 bases removed from V and 9 bases from J, the gap between germline ends came to 7 bases. CDR1 and CDR2 (germline): SGDLS, YYNGEE. The CDR3 has 13 amino acids. CDR3 amino acids: CASSVDLRSPLHF. As DNA, the CDR3 is TGTGCCAGCAGCGTAGATCTACGTTCACCCCTCCACTTT.

This clone has more than one count but fewer than ten. The chain joins TRBV6-1 to TRBJ1-5; no firm D call. CDR1 and CDR2 from the germline V gene are MNHNS and SASEGT. V was trimmed by 1 base and J by 7 bases, leaving 11 bases between them. The CDR3 extends over 14 amino acids. The CDR3 loop reads CASSEGEGSQPQHF. CDR3 bases: TGTGCCAGCAGTGAAGGGGAGGGAAGCCAGCCCCAGCATTTT.

The chain recombines TRBV5-6 with TRBJ2-7; 7 bases map to TRBD1. The CDR3 length is 18 residues. The V segment lost 0 bases and the J segment 0 bases; nucleotides outside the gene matches: 12. CDR1 and CDR2 from the germline V gene are SGHDT and YYEEEE. The CDR3 sequence is CASSLGPLGQLSSYEQYF. The CDR3 DNA is TGTGCCAGCAGCTTGGGCCCCCTGGGACAGTTAAGCTCCTACGAGCAGTACTTC.

This clone is a singleton in its sample. The rearrangement links TRBV4-1 to TRBJ2-7; 11 bases line up with TRBD2. This CDR3 has 16 amino acids. Germline loops: CDR1 MGHRA, CDR2 YSYEKL. V lost 2 bases and J lost 3; bases outside the gene matches: 6. The CDR3 coding sequence is TGCGCCAGCAGCCAACCACTAGCGGGGGTTAGCTACGAGCAGTACTTC. Translating it yields CASSQPLAGVSYEQYF.

This clone has a handful of counts. V usage is TRBV30 and J usage is TRBJ2-7, with D unclear. The CDR3 has 11 amino acids. Trimming removed 3 bases at V and 3 bases at J, with 6 bases between. Germline V gene sequence: CDR1 GTSNPN, CDR2 SVGIG (reference sequence). CDR3 protein: CAWSLDYEQYF. As DNA, the CDR3 is TGTGCCTGGAGCCTAGACTACGAGCAGTACTTC.

This sequence joins TRBV29-1 and TRBJ1-2, with 11 bases fitting TRBD1. Trimming removed 1 base from V and 2 bases from J; junction bases left unmatched: 0. Looked up from germline, CDR1 is SQVTM and CDR2 is ANQGSEA. CDR3 length equals 14 residues. DNA of the CDR3: TGCAGCGTTGAAGGGGACAGGGGGAACTATGGCTACACCTTC. Amino acids: CSVEGDRGNYGYTF. Filled out from reference TRBV29-1 and TRBJ1-2, the complete variable domain reads SAVISQKPSRDICQRGTSLTIQCQVDSQVTMMFWYRQQPGQSLTLIATANQGSEATYESGFVIDKFPISRPNLTFSTLTVSNMSPEDSSIYLCSVEGDRGNYGYTFGSGTRLTVV.